What follows describes a single TCR beta chain. Germline-derived CDR1 and CDR2 are MGHRA and YSYEKL. V was clipped by 1 base and J by 4 bases, with 14 bases between them. The CDR3 has 15 amino acids. This sample was included in a study of blood T cell repertoires in COVID-19. Across the whole study: There were acute and convalescent COVID-19 samples, and they came from the United States, Italy and Spain.

In the original analysis: Scientists estimated how many nucleated cells there were by amplifying reference gene primers. Sequencing was performed with immunoSEQ multiplex PCR; in TCRdb, only in-frame clones are kept and a portion is missing. D and trimming were read from the DNA, whereas the V and J calls and clone size are those reported in that table. In the table there are 15,000 to 20,000 clones, approximately 90% of which are singletons. The sequenced sample consisted of peripheral blood. The rearrangement links TRBV4-1 to TRBJ2-7; the D is unclear. The receptor comes from a woman aged 55 to 70 with active COVID-19. CDR3 amino acids: CASSQAVSTEYEQYF. For the CDR3, the DNA is TGCGCCAGCAGCCAAGCCGTTAGCACCGAATACGAGCAGTACTTC.